The T cell receptor beta chain under discussion was sequenced for a study of blood T cell repertoires in COVID-19. This clone was detected only a few times. Clones were sequenced by immunoSEQ multiplex PCR, and TCRdb holds only the in-frame ones, with some missing. The repertoire holds around 150,000 clones, with almost 85% as singletons. CDR3 length: 13 amino acids. Per germline, CDR1 MDHEN and CDR2 SYDVKM. Trimming took 7 bases from V and 1 from J, leaving 5 bases between them. Participant-given clinical history determined each cohort assignment. Material for sequencing was PBMCs or T cells enriched from blood (not recorded which). This chain uses TRBV28 with TRBJ1-6; D is undetermined. The TCR was taken from a man aged 50-60 years who had recovered from COVID-19. This chain's CDR3 is CASIRSYNSPLHF. In DNA, the CDR3 is TGTGCCAGCATCAGGTCCTATAATTCACCCCTCCACTTT.